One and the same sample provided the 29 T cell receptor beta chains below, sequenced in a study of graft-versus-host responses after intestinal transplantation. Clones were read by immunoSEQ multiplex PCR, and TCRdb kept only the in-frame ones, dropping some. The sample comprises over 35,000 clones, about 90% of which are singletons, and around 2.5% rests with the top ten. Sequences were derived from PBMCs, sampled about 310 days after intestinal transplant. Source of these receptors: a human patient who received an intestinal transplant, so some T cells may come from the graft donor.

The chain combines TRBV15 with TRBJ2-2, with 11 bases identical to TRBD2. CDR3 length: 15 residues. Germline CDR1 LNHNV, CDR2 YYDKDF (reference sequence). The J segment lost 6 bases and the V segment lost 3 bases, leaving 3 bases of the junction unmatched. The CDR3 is CATSRKLAGAGELFF. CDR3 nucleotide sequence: TGTGCCACCAGCAGGAAACTAGCGGGAGCCGGGGAGCTGTTTTTT. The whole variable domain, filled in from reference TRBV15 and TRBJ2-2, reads DAMVIQNPRYQVTQFGKPVTLSCSQTLNHNVMYWYQQKSSQAPKLLFHYYDKDFNNEADTPDNFQSRRPNTSFCFLDIRSPGLGDTAMYLCATSRKLAGAGELFFGEGSRLTVL.

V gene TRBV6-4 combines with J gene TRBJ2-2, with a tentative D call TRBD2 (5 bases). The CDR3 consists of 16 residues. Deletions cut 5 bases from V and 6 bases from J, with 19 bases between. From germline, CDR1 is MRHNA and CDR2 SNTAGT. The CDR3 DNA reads TGTGCCAGCAGTTCAACGGGAAGAGCCTTGGCCGGGGAGCTGTTTTTT. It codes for CASSSTGRALAGELFF.

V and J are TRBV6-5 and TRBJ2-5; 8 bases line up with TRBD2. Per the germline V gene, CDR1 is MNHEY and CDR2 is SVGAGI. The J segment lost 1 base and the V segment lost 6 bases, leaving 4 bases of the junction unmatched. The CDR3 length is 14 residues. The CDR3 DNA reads TGTGCCAGCAGCAACGGGGGGGCCCAAGAGACCCAGTACTTC. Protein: CASSNGGAQETQYF.

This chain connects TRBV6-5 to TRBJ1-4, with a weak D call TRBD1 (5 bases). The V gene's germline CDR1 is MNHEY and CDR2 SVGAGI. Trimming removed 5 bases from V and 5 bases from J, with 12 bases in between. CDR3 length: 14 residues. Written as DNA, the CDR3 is TGTGCCAGCAGTCAGGGCATCTCCAATGAAAAACTGTTTTTT. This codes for CASSQGISNEKLFF.

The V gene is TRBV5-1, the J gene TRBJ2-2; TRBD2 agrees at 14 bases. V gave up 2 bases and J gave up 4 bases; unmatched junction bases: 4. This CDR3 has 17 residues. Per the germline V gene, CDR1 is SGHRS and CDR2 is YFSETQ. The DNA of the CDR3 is TGCGCCAGCAGCTTAGGGACTAGCGGGAGTCCCACCGGGGAGCTGTTTTTT. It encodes CASSLGTSGSPTGELFF. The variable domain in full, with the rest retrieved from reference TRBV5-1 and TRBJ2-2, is KAGVTQTPRYLIKTRGQQVTLSCSPISGHRSVSWYQQTPGQGLQFLFEYFSETQRNKGNFPGRFSGRQFSNSRSEMNVSTLELGDSALYLCASSLGTSGSPTGELFFGEGSRLTVL.

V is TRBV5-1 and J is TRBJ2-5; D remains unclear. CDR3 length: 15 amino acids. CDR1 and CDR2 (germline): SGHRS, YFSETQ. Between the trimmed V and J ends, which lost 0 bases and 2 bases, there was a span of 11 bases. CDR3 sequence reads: CASSLGHLSQETQYF. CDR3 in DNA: TGCGCCAGCAGCTTGGGACATCTTAGTCAAGAGACCCAGTACTTC.

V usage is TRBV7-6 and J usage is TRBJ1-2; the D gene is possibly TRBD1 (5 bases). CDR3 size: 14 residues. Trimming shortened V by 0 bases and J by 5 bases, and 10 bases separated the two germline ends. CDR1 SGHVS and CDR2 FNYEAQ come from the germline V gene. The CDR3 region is CASSLAQAGYGYTF. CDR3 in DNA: TGTGCCAGCAGCTTAGCACAGGCGGGGTATGGCTACACCTTC.

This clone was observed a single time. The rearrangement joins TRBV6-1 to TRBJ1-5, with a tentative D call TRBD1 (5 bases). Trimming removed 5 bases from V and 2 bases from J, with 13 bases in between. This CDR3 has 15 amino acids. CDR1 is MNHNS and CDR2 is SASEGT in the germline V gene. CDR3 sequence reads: CASSPERDRNQPQHF. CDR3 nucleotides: TGTGCCAGCAGTCCCGAGAGGGACCGCAATCAGCCCCAGCATTTT.

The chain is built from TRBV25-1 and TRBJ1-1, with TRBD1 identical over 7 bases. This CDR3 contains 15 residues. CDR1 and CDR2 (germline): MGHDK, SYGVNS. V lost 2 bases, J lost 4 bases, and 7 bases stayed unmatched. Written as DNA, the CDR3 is TGTGCCAGCAGTGAAAACGACAGGGTTTTCACTGAAGCTTTCTTT. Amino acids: CASSENDRVFTEAFF.

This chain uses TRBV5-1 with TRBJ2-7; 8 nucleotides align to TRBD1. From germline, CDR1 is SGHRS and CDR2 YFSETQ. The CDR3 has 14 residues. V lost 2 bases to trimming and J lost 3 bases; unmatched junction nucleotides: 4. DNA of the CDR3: TGCGCCAGCAGCTTCGACAGGGGCTTCTACGAGCAGTACTTC. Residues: CASSFDRGFYEQYF.

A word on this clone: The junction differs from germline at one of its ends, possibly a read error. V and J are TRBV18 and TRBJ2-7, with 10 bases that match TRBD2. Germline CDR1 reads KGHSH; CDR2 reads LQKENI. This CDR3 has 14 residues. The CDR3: CASSPLAGRYEQYF. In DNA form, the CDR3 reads TGTGCCAGCTCCCCACTAGCGGGGCGCTACGAGCAGTACTTC.

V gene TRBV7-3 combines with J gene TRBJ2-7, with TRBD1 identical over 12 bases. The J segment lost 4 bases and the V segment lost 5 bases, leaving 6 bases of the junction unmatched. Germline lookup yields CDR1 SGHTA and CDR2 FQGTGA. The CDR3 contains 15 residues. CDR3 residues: CASSTEGQGAYEQYF. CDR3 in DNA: TGTGCCAGCAGCACCGAGGGACAGGGGGCGTACGAGCAGTACTTC.

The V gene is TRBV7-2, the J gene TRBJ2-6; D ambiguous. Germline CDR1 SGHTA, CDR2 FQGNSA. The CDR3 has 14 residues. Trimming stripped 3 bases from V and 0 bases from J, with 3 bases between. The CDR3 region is CASSFASGANVLTF. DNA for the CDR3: TGTGCCAGCAGCTTCGCCTCTGGGGCCAACGTCCTGACTTTC.

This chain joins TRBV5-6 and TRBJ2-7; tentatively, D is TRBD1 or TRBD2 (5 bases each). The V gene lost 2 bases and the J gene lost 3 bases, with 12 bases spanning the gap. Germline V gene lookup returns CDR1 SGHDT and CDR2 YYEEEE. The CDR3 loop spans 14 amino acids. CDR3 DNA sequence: TGTGCCAGCAGCTTCCGGGACGGAGACTACGAGCAGTACTTC. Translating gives CASSFRDGDYEQYF.

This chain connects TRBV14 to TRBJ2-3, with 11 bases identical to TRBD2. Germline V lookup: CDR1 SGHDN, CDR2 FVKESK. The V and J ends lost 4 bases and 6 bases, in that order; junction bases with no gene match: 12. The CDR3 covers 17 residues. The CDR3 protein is CASSPARASGGMDTQYF. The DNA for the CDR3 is TGTGCCAGCAGCCCCGCTAGGGCTAGCGGGGGGATGGATACGCAGTATTTT.

The CDR3 nucleotides read TGCGCCAGCAGTTCTGGACCGAACACCGGGGAGCTGTTTTTT. This codes for CASSSGPNTGELFF. The V gene is TRBV10-2, the J gene TRBJ2-2; no firm D call. This CDR3 has 14 residues. The ends were cut back, 5 bases at V and 0 bases at J, with 7 bases in the middle. The germline CDR1 and CDR2 sequences are WSHSY and SAAADI.

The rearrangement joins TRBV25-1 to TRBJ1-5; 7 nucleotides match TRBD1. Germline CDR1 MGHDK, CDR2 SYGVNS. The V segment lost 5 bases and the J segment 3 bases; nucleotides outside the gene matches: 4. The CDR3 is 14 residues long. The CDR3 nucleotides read TGTGCCAGCAGTCTGACAGGGTTCAATCAGCCCCAGCATTTT. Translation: CASSLTGFNQPQHF.

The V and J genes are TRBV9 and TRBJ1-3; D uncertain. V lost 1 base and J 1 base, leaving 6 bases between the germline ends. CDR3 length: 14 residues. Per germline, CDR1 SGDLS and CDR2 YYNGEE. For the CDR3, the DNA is TGTGCCAGCAGCGTATATGGATCTGGAAACACCATATATTTT. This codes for CASSVYGSGNTIYF.

The CDR3 region has the DNA TGTGCCAGAAGCTTGGGTCCGGACCTGTGGGATACGCAGTATTTT. It specifies CARSLGPDLWDTQYF. The V gene is TRBV5-3, the J gene TRBJ2-3; D gene ambiguous. TRBV5-3 qualifies as an ORF whose function is uncertain. V lost 0 bases and J 6 bases, leaving 14 bases between the germline ends. The CDR3 contains 15 residues.

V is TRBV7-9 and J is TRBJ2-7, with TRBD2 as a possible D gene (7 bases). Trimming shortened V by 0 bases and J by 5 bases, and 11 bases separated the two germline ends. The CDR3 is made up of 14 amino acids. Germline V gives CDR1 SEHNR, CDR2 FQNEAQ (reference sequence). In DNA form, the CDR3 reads TGTGCCAGCAGCTTAGCGGGGGGGCGGAACGAGCAGTACTTC. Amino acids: CASSLAGGRNEQYF.

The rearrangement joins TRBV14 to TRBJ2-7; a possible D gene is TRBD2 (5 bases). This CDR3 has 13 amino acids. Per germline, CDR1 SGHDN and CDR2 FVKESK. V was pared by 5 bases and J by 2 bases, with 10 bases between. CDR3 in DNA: TGTGCCAGCAGCTACGGAGGTACCTACGAGCAGTACTTC. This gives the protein CASSYGGTYEQYF. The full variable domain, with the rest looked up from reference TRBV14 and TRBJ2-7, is EAGVTQFPSHSVIEKGQTVTLRCDPISGHDNLYWYRRVMGKEIKFLLHFVKESKQDESGMPNNRFLAERTGGTYSTLKVQPAELEDSGVYFCASSYGGTYEQYFGPGTRLTVT.

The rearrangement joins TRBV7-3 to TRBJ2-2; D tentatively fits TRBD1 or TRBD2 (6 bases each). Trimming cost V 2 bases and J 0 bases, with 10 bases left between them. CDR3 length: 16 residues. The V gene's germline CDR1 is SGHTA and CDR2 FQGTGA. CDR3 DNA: TGTGCCAGCAGCTTAGGGGGGCAAGCGAACACCGGGGAGCTGTTTTTT. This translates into CASSLGGQANTGELFF.

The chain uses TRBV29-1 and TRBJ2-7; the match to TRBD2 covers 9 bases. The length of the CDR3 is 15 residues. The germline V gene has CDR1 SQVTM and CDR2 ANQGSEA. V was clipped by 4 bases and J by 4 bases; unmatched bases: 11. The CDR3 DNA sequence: TGCAGCGTTGCCCCAAGACTAGCGGAGAAATACGAGCAGTACTTC. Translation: CSVAPRLAEKYEQYF.

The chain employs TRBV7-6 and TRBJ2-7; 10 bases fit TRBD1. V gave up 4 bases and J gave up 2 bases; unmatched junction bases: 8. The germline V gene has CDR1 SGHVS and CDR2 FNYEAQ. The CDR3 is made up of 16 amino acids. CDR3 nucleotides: TGTGCCAGCAGCTCGACAGGGGGCCGGGCCCCCTACGAGCAGTACTTC. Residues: CASSSTGGRAPYEQYF.

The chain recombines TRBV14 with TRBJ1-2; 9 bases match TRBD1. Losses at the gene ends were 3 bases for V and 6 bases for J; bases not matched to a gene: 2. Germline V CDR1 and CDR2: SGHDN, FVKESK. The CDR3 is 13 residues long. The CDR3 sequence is CASSQGDRDGYTF. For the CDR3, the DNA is TGTGCCAGCAGCCAGGGGGACAGGGATGGCTACACCTTC.

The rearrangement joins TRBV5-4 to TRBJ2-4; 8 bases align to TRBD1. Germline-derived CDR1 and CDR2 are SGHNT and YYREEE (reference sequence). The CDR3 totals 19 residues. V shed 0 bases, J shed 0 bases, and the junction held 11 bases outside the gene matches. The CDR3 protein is CASSLGTGRPSLAKNIQYF. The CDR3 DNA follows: TGTGCCAGCAGCTTGGGGACAGGGCGGCCTTCCCTAGCCAAAAACATTCAGTACTTC.

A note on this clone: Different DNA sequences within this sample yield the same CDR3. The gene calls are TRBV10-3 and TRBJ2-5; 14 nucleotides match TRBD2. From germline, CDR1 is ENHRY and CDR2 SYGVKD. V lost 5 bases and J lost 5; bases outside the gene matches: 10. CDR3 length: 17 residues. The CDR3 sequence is CAISTKWTSGGLETQYF. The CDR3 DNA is TGTGCCATCAGTACCAAATGGACTAGCGGGGGGTTGGAGACCCAGTACTTC.

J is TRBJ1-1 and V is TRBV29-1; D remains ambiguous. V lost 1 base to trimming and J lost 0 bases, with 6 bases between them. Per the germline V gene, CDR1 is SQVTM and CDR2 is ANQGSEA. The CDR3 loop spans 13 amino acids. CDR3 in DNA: TGCAGCGTTGAAGGCAGGATGAACACTGAAGCTTTCTTT. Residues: CSVEGRMNTEAFF. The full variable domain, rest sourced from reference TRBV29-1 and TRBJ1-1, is SAVISQKPSRDICQRGTSLTIQCQVDSQVTMMFWYRQQPGQSLTLIATANQGSEATYESGFVIDKFPISRPNLTFSTLTVSNMSPEDSSIYLCSVEGRMNTEAFFGQGTRLTVV.

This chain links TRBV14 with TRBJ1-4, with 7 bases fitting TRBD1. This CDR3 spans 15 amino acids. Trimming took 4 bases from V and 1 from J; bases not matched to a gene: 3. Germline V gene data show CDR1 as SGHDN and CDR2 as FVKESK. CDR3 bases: TGTGCCAGCAGCCCACGACAGGGAACTAATGAAAAACTGTTTTTT. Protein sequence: CASSPRQGTNEKLFF.